This TCR beta chain was recorded in a study of T cell responses to AZD1222 COVID-19 vaccine. Findings of the study overall: Samples come after the peak T cell response, not at day 14. Rises in breadth and depth of Spike-specific TCRs came after two AZD1222 doses. The donor group comprised mostly white British people and more females; the analysis possibly underestimated clonal diversity.

Sequencing was performed with immunoSEQ multiplex PCR; in TCRdb, only in-frame clones are kept and a portion is missing. The repertoire holds 140,000 to 150,000 clones, with 92% as singletons. This CDR3 is built from 14 residues. Germline CDR1 is MNHEY and CDR2 is SVGAGI. The V end lost 6 bases, the J end lost 1 base, and 12 bases lay between the germline ends. In regard to this clone: As yet, its antigen is unknown.

The sequences come from peripheral blood, collected 28 days after the second AZD1222 dose. The chain employs TRBV6-5 and TRBJ1-1, with D possibly being TRBD1 (5 bases). The receptor was isolated from an adult who received the AZD1222 COVID-19 vaccine. DNA of the CDR3: TGTGCCAGCAGCTGGGGCCGAACGAACACTGAAGCTTTCTTT. Residues: CASSWGRTNTEAFF.